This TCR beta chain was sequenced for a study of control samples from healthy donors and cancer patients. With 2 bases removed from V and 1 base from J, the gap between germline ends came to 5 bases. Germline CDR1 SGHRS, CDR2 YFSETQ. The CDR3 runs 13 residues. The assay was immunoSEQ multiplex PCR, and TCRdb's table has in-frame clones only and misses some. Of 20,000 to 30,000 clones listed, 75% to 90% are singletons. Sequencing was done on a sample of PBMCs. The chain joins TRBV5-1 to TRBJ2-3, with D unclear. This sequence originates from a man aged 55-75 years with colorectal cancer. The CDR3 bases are TGCGCCAGCAGCTTTGGTGGCACAGATACGCAGTATTTT. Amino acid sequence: CASSFGGTDTQYF.